The rows below give T cell receptor beta chains drawn from one sample of a study of T cells in Graves' hyperthyroidism and ophthalmopathy. TCRdb processed the multiplex PCR reads anew with MiXCR; each CDR3 protein has one entry. This sample has over 450,000 distinct CDR3 sequences, with roughly 14% found just once. Sequenced: blood. The receptors derive from a woman in her late teens or twenties with Graves' hyperthyroidism. CDR3s include the opening cysteine and the closing phenylalanine or tryptophan. The D gene is left open where the match is weak. The listing skips clone size in some rows; elsewhere it reads once, few, many or a size class.

v_gene	j_gene	d_gene	abundance	CDR3aa	CDR3nt
TRBV25-1	TRBJ2-3	NA	many	CASSSGHTDTQYF	TGTGCCAGCAGTTCGGGACACACAGATACGCAGTATTTT
TRBV30	TRBJ1-5	NA	few	CAWSKGTKLNQPQHF	TGTGCCTGGAGTAAAGGGACAAAACTAAATCAGCCCCAGCATTTT
TRBV7-2	TRBJ2-7	TRBD2	NA	CASSYLAGTHEQYF	TGTGCCAGCAGCTATTTAGCGGGAACCCACGAGCAGTACTTC
TRBV6-1	TRBJ2-1	NA	many	CASSSGTLSSYNEQFF	TGTGCCAGCAGTTCCGGGACATTGAGCTCCTACAATGAGCAGTTCTTC
TRBV19	TRBJ2-1	NA	few	CASSIIYRKFNEQFF	TGTGCCAGTAGTATAATTTACCGTAAATTCAATGAGCAGTTCTTC
TRBV7-8	TRBJ1-2	NA	many	CASSFRDTSYGYTF	TGTGCCAGCAGCTTCCGGGACACCTCCTATGGCTACACCTTC
TRBV20-1	TRBJ2-1	NA	NA	CSADRSASYNEQFF	TGCAGTGCGGACAGAAGCGCTTCCTACAATGAGCAGTTCTTC
TRBV29-1	TRBJ1-4	NA	many	CSVEDFGELFF	TGCAGCGTTGAAGATTTCGGAGAACTGTTTTTT
TRBV19	TRBJ1-1	NA	many	CAVKEGGTEAFF	TGTGCCGTAAAAGAGGGGGGCACTGAAGCTTTCTTT
TRBV11-2	TRBJ2-1	NA	many	CASTRLLAGSSYNEQFF	TGTGCCAGCACCCGGCTTCTCGCGGGGAGCTCCTACAATGAGCAGTTCTTC
TRBV30	TRBJ1-2	NA	many	CAWSVPYRRTVYGYTF	TGTGCCTGGAGTGTACCTTACCGCAGGACCGTCTATGGCTACACCTTC
TRBV13	TRBJ1-4	TRBD1	few	CASSLSSGGVEKLFF	TGTGCCAGCAGCTTAAGCTCAGGGGGCGTTGAAAAACTGTTTTTT
TRBV14	TRBJ1-2	NA	many	CASSQGSRGLGYGYTF	TGTGCCAGCAGCCAAGGATCCAGGGGACTAGGCTATGGCTACACCTTC
TRBV12-3/TRBV12-4	TRBJ1-3	NA	many	CASSFGHSGNTIYF	TGTGCCAGCAGTTTCGGCCACTCTGGAAACACCATATATTTT
TRBV30	TRBJ2-3	TRBD2	NA	CAWLGRAADTQYF	TGTGCCTGGCTGGGGAGGGCCGCAGATACGCAGTATTTT
TRBV11-3	TRBJ2-2	TRBD2	NA	CASSSGQARLAGVTGELFF	TGTGCCAGCAGTTCCGGACAGGCCCGGCTAGCGGGAGTTACCGGGGAGCTGTTTTTT
TRBV6-5	TRBJ1-5	NA	NA	CASSYWAQVTGLNQPQHF	TGTGCCAGCAGTTACTGGGCACAGGTAACGGGCCTAAATCAGCCCCAGCATTTT
TRBV9	TRBJ2-1	NA	NA	CASSVEGQSLNEQFF	TGTGCCAGCAGCGTAGAGGGACAATCCCTCAATGAGCAGTTCTTC
TRBV14	TRBJ1-1	NA	many	CASSPPGEAFF	TGTGCCAGCAGCCCCCCGGGGGAAGCTTTCTTT
TRBV20-1	TRBJ1-2	TRBD1	many	CSARTGQEYGYTF	TGCAGTGCTAGGACGGGACAGGAGTATGGCTACACCTTC
TRBV7-3	TRBJ2-1	TRBD1	few	CASSRTGYPYNEQSF	TGTGCCAGCAGCCGGACAGGGTACCCCTACAATGAGCAGTCCTTC
TRBV6-6	TRBJ2-3	TRBD2	many	CASSYSRPAGLAGGLDTQYF	TGTGCCAGCAGTTACTCCCGACCCGCAGGACTAGCGGGAGGCCTAGATACGCAGTATTTT
TRBV3-1	TRBJ2-5	TRBD2	few	CASRFGLAGEETQYF	TGTGCCAGCAGGTTCGGACTAGCGGGGGAGGAGACCCAGTACTTC
TRBV2	TRBJ1-5	NA	many	CASGSGPRAPQHF	TGTGCCAGCGGGTCAGGCCCTAGAGCGCCCCAGCATTTT
TRBV20-1	TRBJ1-5	NA	few	CSARKSIWGRDQEGHSNQPQHF	TGCAGTGCTAGAAAAAGTATTTGGGGACGGGACCAGGAGGGGCATAGCAATCAGCCCCAGCATTTT
TRBV11-2	TRBJ1-1	NA	many	CASSYMGTEAFF	TGTGCCAGCAGTTATATGGGTACTGAAGCTTTCTTT